The T cell receptor (beta chain) described here comes from a study of T cell responses to AZD1222 COVID-19 vaccine. The study's findings and limits: Of spike-specific TCRs, nearly half reportedly target regions left unmutated in variants. White British ancestry dominated among donors, who included more females, and clonal diversity was possibly underestimated. Repertoire sampling occurred only after the peak T cell response. A rise in Spike-specific TCR breadth and depth followed two AZD1222 doses.

Profiling relied on immunoSEQ multiplex PCR, and the TCRdb table lists in-frame clones only, not all of them. The profile shows around 160,000 clones, 93% of them singletons. In germline, CDR1 is MGHDK, CDR2 SYGVNS. V lost 0 bases and J 2 bases, leaving 13 bases between the germline ends. The CDR3 consists of 16 residues. As concerns this clone: Its matching antigen is unknown.

The material sequenced was peripheral blood, taken on day 0 of AZD1222 vaccination. The V call is TRBV25-1, the J call TRBJ1-2; D is uncertain. This clonotype was obtained from an adult in good health. Here the CDR3 reads CASSEYLGRLNYGYTF. CDR3 in DNA: TGTGCCAGCAGTGAATACTTAGGCAGGCTCAACTATGGCTACACCTTC.